The 25 T cell receptor beta chains below all came from one sample that was sequenced in a study of cytomegalovirus exposure and HLA in healthy donors. The PCR had 60 Vbeta and 13 Jbeta primers. Clones were read by immunoSEQ multiplex PCR, and TCRdb kept only the in-frame ones, dropping some. In all, the sample yields tens of thousands of clones. Sequences were obtained from PBMCs. The receptors stem from a female donor in good health and CMV-seropositive.

V and J are TRBV4-3 and TRBJ2-7; 9 bases match TRBD1. From germline, CDR1 is LGHNA and CDR2 YSLEER. This CDR3 contains 15 residues. J gave up 4 bases and V 3 bases, and 7 bases lay outside the gene matches. The CDR3 bases are TGCGCCAGCAGCCAGGCCCGGGACAGGGCTTACGAGCAGTACTTC. Its translation is CASSQARDRAYEQYF.

V gene TRBV18 combines with J gene TRBJ2-7; a possible D gene is TRBD2 (7 bases). The CDR3 has 15 residues. In germline, CDR1 is KGHSH, CDR2 LQKENI. Trimming left V 3 bases short and J 1 base short, with 13 bases between. The CDR3 DNA sequence: TGTGCCAGCTCACCTGGCGCGGGGGCGTCCTACGAGCAGTACTTC. This gives the protein CASSPGAGASYEQYF.

This chain links TRBV28 with TRBJ2-3; TRBD2 agrees at 8 bases. The CDR3 runs to 15 residues. Germline values: CDR1 MDHEN, CDR2 SYDVKM. Trimming at V came to 4 bases and at J to 1 base, leaving 4 bases not matched to a gene. This CDR3 is CASSSGGEGTDTQYF. CDR3 nucleotides: TGTGCCAGCAGTTCCGGGGGGGAGGGCACAGATACGCAGTATTTT.

The V call is TRBV18, the J call TRBJ1-1; the match to TRBD1 covers 9 bases. The ends lost 6 bases at V and 5 bases at J; junction bases unmatched: 7. The CDR3 extends over 14 amino acids. Germline-derived CDR1 and CDR2 are KGHSH and LQKENI. The CDR3 is CASSPRQGETEAFF. The CDR3 coding sequence is TGTGCCAGCTCGCCCAGACAGGGGGAGACTGAAGCTTTCTTT. Variable domain in full (rest from reference TRBV18 and TRBJ1-1): NAGVMQNPRHLVRRRGQEARLRCSPMKGHSHVYWYRQLPEEGLKFMVYLQKENIIDESGMPKERFSAEFPKEGPSILRIQQVVRGDSAAYFCASSPRQGETEAFFGQGTRLTVV.

The J gene is TRBJ1-5, the V gene TRBV19, with D perhaps TRBD1 (6 bases). The V and J ends lost 7 bases and 5 bases respectively, with 15 bases between them. Germline V gene data show CDR1 as LNHDA and CDR2 as SQIVND (reference sequence). The CDR3 contains 14 residues. CDR3 bases: TGTGCCAGTACCCCCTGGGACACATATCAGCCCCAGCATTTT. Translating it yields CASTPWDTYQPQHF. The variable domain in full, with the rest retrieved from reference TRBV19 and TRBJ1-5, is DGGITQSPKYLFRKEGQNVTLSCEQNLNHDAMYWYRQDPGQGLRLIYYSQIVNDFQKGDIAEGYSVSREKKESFPLTVTSAQKNPTAFYLCASTPWDTYQPQHFGDGTRLSIL.

V is TRBV6-5 and J is TRBJ2-1; 7 bases fit TRBD1. The CDR3 runs 12 residues. Trimming at V came to 6 bases and at J to 14 bases, leaving 10 bases not matched to a gene. Germline lookup yields CDR1 MNHEY and CDR2 SVGAGI. The CDR3 loop is CASRGPGQLKFF. The DNA of the CDR3 is TGTGCCAGCAGAGGCCCGGGACAGTTAAAGTTCTTC.

This sequence joins TRBV4-3 and TRBJ1-6; D perhaps matches TRBD1 (5 bases). The CDR3 has 15 amino acids. Germline CDR1 LGHNA, CDR2 YSLEER. V was shortened by 3 bases and J by 7 bases, with 13 bases between the two germline ends. CDR3 amino acids: CASSHAQGINSPLHF. In DNA form, the CDR3 reads TGCGCCAGCAGCCACGCTCAGGGTATCAATTCACCCCTCCACTTT.

The chain is built from TRBV18 and TRBJ1-3; 8 positions agree with TRBD1. In germline, CDR1 is KGHSH, CDR2 LQKENI. Germline trimming cut 3 bases from V and 16 bases from J; bases unmatched to any gene: 5. This CDR3 comprises 11 residues. CDR3: CASSPDRGVYF. As DNA, the CDR3 is TGTGCCAGCTCACCCGACAGGGGTGTGTATTTT.

J is TRBJ2-5 and V is TRBV6-5; no reliable D call. Near its end, the DNA agrees better with TRBJ2-7, so the J call may be wrong. This CDR3 is built from 15 residues. Germline V gene lookup returns CDR1 MNHEY and CDR2 SVGAGI. CDR3 in DNA: TGTGCCAGCAGTTACGTACAAACCGGAGCCTACGAGCAGTACTTC. The encoded protein is CASSYVQTGAYEQYF.

The V gene is TRBV29-1, the J gene TRBJ2-2; a possible D gene is TRBD2 (5 bases). The germline V gene has CDR1 SQVTM and CDR2 ANQGSEA. The CDR3 has 13 amino acids. Trimming cost V 1 base and J 6 bases, with 9 bases left between them. CDR3 sequence reads: CSVEVSSAGELFF. The CDR3 DNA sequence: TGCAGCGTTGAAGTTAGTAGCGCCGGGGAGCTGTTTTTT.

To note about this clone: Other DNA sequences of this sample code for an identical CDR3. The chain joins TRBV5-4 to TRBJ2-6, with D possibly being TRBD1 (6 bases). This CDR3 contains 17 residues. V was trimmed by 3 bases and J by 0 bases, leaving 13 bases between them. CDR1 and CDR2 from the germline V gene are SGHNT and YYREEE (reference sequence). The CDR3 nucleotides are TGTGCCAGCAGCTCCCTGACAGGACCCTCTGGGGCCAACGTCCTGACTTTC. It specifies CASSSLTGPSGANVLTF.

The V gene is TRBV6-1, the J gene TRBJ1-1, with unresolved D. There are 14 residues in the CDR3. CDR1 is MNHNS, CDR2 SASEGT, per germline. Trimming took off 6 bases at V and 0 bases at J, with 11 bases between the two ends. CDR3 residues: CASSWADMNTEAFF. The CDR3, as DNA: TGTGCCAGCAGCTGGGCAGATATGAACACTGAAGCTTTCTTT.

The chain recombines TRBV18 with TRBJ2-7, with TRBD2 as a possible D gene (6 bases). V was trimmed by 6 bases and J by 6 bases, leaving 12 bases between them. Germline CDR1 and CDR2: KGHSH and LQKENI. This CDR3 comprises 12 residues. The DNA of the CDR3 is TGTGCCAGCTCCCCGGGGGTTGGCGAGCAGTACTTC. It yields the protein CASSPGVGEQYF.

The chain links TRBV7-2 to TRBJ2-3; D unclear. The CDR3 runs 15 residues. V lost 1 base and J lost 4, with 12 bases in between. CDR1 and CDR2 from the germline V gene are SGHTA and FQGNSA. CDR3 sequence: CASSLEASSADTQYF. DNA for the CDR3: TGTGCCAGCAGCTTAGAGGCTAGTTCAGCAGATACGCAGTATTTT.

The chain recombines TRBV11-3 with TRBJ2-2; 9 bases agree with TRBD2. The CDR3 extends over 18 amino acids. Trimming at V came to 5 bases and at J to 2 bases, leaving 12 bases not matched to a gene. Germline V gene sequence: CDR1 SGHNT, CDR2 YENEEA. The CDR3 region has the DNA TGTGCCAGCAGCCAACTAGGTAGCGGGGGACTCAACACCGGGGAGCTGTTTTTT. Translated, it gives CASSQLGSGGLNTGELFF. Supplemented by reference TRBV11-3 and TRBJ2-2, the full variable domain reads EAGVVQSPRYKIIEKKQPVAFWCNPISGHNTLYWYLQNLGQGPELLIRYENEEAVDDSQLPKDRFSAERLKGVDSTLKIQPAELGDSAVYLCASSQLGSGGLNTGELFFGEGSRLTVL.

The genes are TRBV29-1 and TRBJ2-2; the D is unclear. Trimming pared 6 bases from V and 4 bases from J, leaving 12 bases between. The CDR3 consists of 13 residues. The V gene's germline CDR1 is SQVTM and CDR2 ANQGSEA. The CDR3 DNA sequence: TGCAGCGTAGTAGATGGCGGCACCGGGGAGCTGTTTTTT. Its translation is CSVVDGGTGELFF.

The J gene is TRBJ1-1, the V gene TRBV30, with TRBD1 matching over 10 bases. The CDR3 consists of 21 residues. The germline V gene encodes CDR1 GTSNPN and CDR2 SVGIG (reference sequence). The V segment lost 4 bases and the J segment 0 bases; nucleotides outside the gene matches: 23. The CDR3 loop is CAWTMRDRGMVKVRMNTEAFF. The CDR3 DNA reads TGTGCCTGGACTATGCGGGACAGGGGAATGGTTAAGGTGAGGATGAACACTGAAGCTTTCTTT.

The CDR3 region has the DNA TGTGCCAGCAGGGCTAGCGGGGGACCCTACAATGAGCAGTTCTTC. Protein product: CASRASGGPYNEQFF. The gene calls are TRBV9 and TRBJ2-1; 10 nucleotides match TRBD2. Unmatched junction bases numbered 4, after V lost 5 bases and J lost 2 bases. Germline V gives CDR1 SGDLS, CDR2 YYNGEE. The CDR3 has 15 amino acids. Full variable domain (rest looked up from reference TRBV9 and TRBJ2-1): DSGVTQTPKHLITATGQRVTLRCSPRSGDLSVYWYQQSLDQGLQFLIQYYNGEERAKGNILERFSAQQFPDLHSELNLSSLELGDSALYFCASRASGGPYNEQFFGPGTRLTVL.

The chain joins TRBV7-2 to TRBJ1-2; D call uncertain. Germline V gives CDR1 SGHTA, CDR2 FQGNSA. This CDR3 is built from 13 residues. The V end was cut by 5 bases, the J end by 7 bases, with 14 bases between. The CDR3 region has the DNA TGTGCCAGCAGCACGGGGTCCGGGATTGGCTACACCTTC. Translated: CASSTGSGIGYTF. The entire variable domain, with the rest obtained from reference TRBV7-2 and TRBJ1-2, is as follows: GAGVSQSPSNKVTEKGKDVELRCDPISGHTALYWYRQSLGQGLEFLIYFQGNSAPDKSGLPSDRFSAERTGGSVSTLTIQRTQQEDSAVYLCASSTGSGIGYTFGSGTRLTVV.

On this clone itself: This likely comes from a read error, as the CDR3 has no conserved phenylalanine or tryptophan at its end. The DNA is left out, because the CDR3 cannot be placed on it with certainty; the CDR3 is given as TCRdb lists it. The V gene is TRBV5-8, the J gene TRBJ1-1; TRBD1, the table's D call, was not compared with the DNA. The CDR3 sequence runs 12 residues, both termini included. The germline CDR1 and CDR2 sequences are SGHTS and YDEGEE. CDR3 residues: CASSSWTGNSGN.

The chain links TRBV4-2 to TRBJ2-5; TRBD2 is a possible D gene (6 bases). The V gene's germline CDR1 is LGHNA and CDR2 YNFKEQ. The CDR3 extends over 15 amino acids. V dropped 6 bases and J dropped 2 bases, with 16 bases sitting between them. CDR3 nucleotide sequence: TGTGCCAGCAGTAGAACGTTAGCGGCTCAAGAGACCCAGTACTTC. The encoded protein is CASSRTLAAQETQYF.

The chain links TRBV7-9 to TRBJ1-2; TRBD1 matches 7 bases. Per the germline V gene, CDR1 is SEHNR and CDR2 is FQNEAQ (reference sequence). V shed 5 bases and J 1 base; nucleotides not matched to a gene: 4. The CDR3 consists of 14 residues. The CDR3 here is CASSITGVNYGYTF. The CDR3 nucleotides are TGTGCCAGCAGCATAACAGGGGTTAACTATGGCTACACCTTC.

The chain carries TRBV28 and TRBJ2-7; 7 bases are a match to TRBD1. Losses at the gene ends were 2 bases for V and 3 bases for J; bases not matched to a gene: 16. This CDR3 has 18 residues. Germline CDR1 and CDR2: MDHEN and SYDVKM. The CDR3 DNA reads as TGTGCCAGCAGTTTACCCTTACAGGGGATTGACTGGATCTACGAGCAGTACTTC. This encodes CASSLPLQGIDWIYEQYF. Full variable domain (rest looked up from reference TRBV28 and TRBJ2-7): DVKVTQSSRYLVKRTGEKVFLECVQDMDHENMFWYRQDPGLGLRLIYFSYDVKMKEKGDIPEGYSVSREKKERFSLILESASTNQTSMYLCASSLPLQGIDWIYEQYFGPGTRLTVT.

This sequence joins TRBV7-2 and TRBJ2-2, with TRBD2 identical over 11 bases. The CDR3 sequence is 16 residues long. Germline V gene data show CDR1 as SGHTA and CDR2 as FQGNSA. J was trimmed by 3 bases and V by 4 bases; bases with no gene match: 4. The chain's CDR3 is CASSSGLAGYTGELFF. In nucleotides, the CDR3 is TGTGCCAGCAGCTCAGGACTAGCGGGTTACACCGGGGAGCTGTTTTTT.

The rearrangement uses TRBV29-1 and TRBJ2-7; the D gene is possibly TRBD1 (6 bases). The CDR3 extends over 14 amino acids. Germline V gene data show CDR1 as SQVTM and CDR2 as ANQGSEA. V gave up 4 bases and J gave up 2 bases, with 15 bases separating them. CDR3 in amino acids: CSVARTASAYEQYF. Written as DNA, the CDR3 is TGCAGCGTTGCAAGGACAGCGAGCGCCTACGAGCAGTACTTC.